Shown below are 16 T cell receptor beta chains from a single sample sequenced in a study of T cell responses to AZD1222 COVID-19 vaccine. The table came from immunoSEQ multiplex PCR; TCRdb's copy has only in-frame clones and leaves some out. The sample holds 90,000 to 120,000 clones, approximately 90% seen once. The specimen comprised peripheral blood, sampled 28 days after the second AZD1222 dose. The source is an adult who received the AZD1222 COVID-19 vaccine.

The gene calls are TRBV7-9 and TRBJ2-5; D call uncertain. CDR3 size: 14 residues. V was cut by 0 bases and J by 5 bases, with 10 bases left in between. From germline, CDR1 is SEHNR and CDR2 FQNEAQ (reference sequence). In DNA, the CDR3 is TGTGCCAGCAGCTTAGCGGTAGCTTTGGAGACCCAGTACTTC. Protein sequence: CASSLAVALETQYF.

The V gene is TRBV27, the J gene TRBJ1-6, with D possibly matching TRBD1 (6 bases). Germline V gene sequence: CDR1 MNHEY, CDR2 SMNVEV (reference sequence). There are 14 residues in the CDR3. The V gene lost 5 bases and the J gene lost 11 bases, with 16 bases spanning the gap. CDR3 amino acids: CASSIGGGLAPLHF. CDR3 bases: TGTGCCAGCAGTATTGGAGGGGGACTCGCACCCCTCCACTTT.

The genes are TRBV5-1 and TRBJ1-2, with 10 bases identical to TRBD1. The CDR3 contains 15 residues. Germline trimming cut 3 bases from V and 8 bases from J; bases unmatched to any gene: 10. The V gene's germline CDR1 is SGHRS and CDR2 YFSETQ. CDR3 region: CASSYRDRGGDGYTF. CDR3 bases: TGCGCCAGCAGCTACCGGGACAGGGGTGGAGACGGCTACACCTTC.

This rearrangement joins TRBV7-9 to TRBJ1-4; 10 positions agree with TRBD1. The V segment lost 3 bases and the J segment 8 bases; nucleotides outside the gene matches: 9. The CDR3 runs to 16 residues. Germline V gene data show CDR1 as SEHNR and CDR2 as FQNEAQ (reference sequence). CDR3 region: CASSFPTGGIVEKLFF. CDR3 DNA sequence: TGTGCCAGCAGCTTCCCGACAGGGGGCATAGTAGAAAAACTGTTTTTT.

CDR3 region: CASSGPSYNEQFF. The CDR3 DNA reads TGTGCCAGCAGCGGACCGAGCTACAATGAGCAGTTCTTC. The J gene is TRBJ2-1, the V gene TRBV7-8; D gene uncertain. CDR3 length equals 13 residues. V was cut by 5 bases and J by 3 bases, with 8 bases left in between. The germline gives CDR1 SGHVS, CDR2 FQNEAQ. Complete variable domain (other parts from reference TRBV7-8 and TRBJ2-1): GAGVSQSPRYKVAKRGQDVALRCDPISGHVSLFWYQQALGQGPEFLTYFQNEAQLDKSGLPSDRFFAERPEGSVSTLKIQRTQQEDSAVYLCASSGPSYNEQFFGPGTRLTVL.

The rearrangement links TRBV5-4 to TRBJ2-5; 9 bases match TRBD2. Germline assignment: CDR1 SGHNT and CDR2 YYREEE (reference sequence). The CDR3 spans 16 residues. V lost 6 bases, J lost 0 bases, and 9 bases stayed unmatched. The CDR3 region has the DNA TGTGCCAGCATGGCTAGCGGGGACTGGTACCAAGAGACCCAGTACTTC. Its translation is CASMASGDWYQETQYF.

Concerning this clone: In the same sample, other DNA sequences code for this CDR3. The rearrangement links TRBV7-2 to TRBJ2-7; D uncertain. Trimming pared 5 bases from V and 4 bases from J, leaving 6 bases between. Germline loops: CDR1 SGHTA, CDR2 FQGNSA. The CDR3 has 11 residues. The CDR3 region is CASSPSYEQYF. The CDR3 DNA reads as TGTGCCAGCAGCCCCTCGTACGAGCAGTACTTC. Using reference TRBV7-2 and TRBJ2-7 for the parts outside the CDR3, the full variable domain is GAGVSQSPSNKVTEKGKDVELRCDPISGHTALYWYRQSLGQGLEFLIYFQGNSAPDKSGLPSDRFSAERTGGSVSTLTIQRTQQEDSAVYLCASSPSYEQYFGPGTRLTVT.

This chain connects TRBV6-5 to TRBJ2-3; TRBD1 matches 8 bases. Trimming cost V 7 bases and J 4 bases; bases outside gene matches: 10. The germline V gene has CDR1 MNHEY and CDR2 SVGAGI. This CDR3 spans 15 amino acids. This CDR3 reads CASIPRQGISDTQYF. CDR3 in DNA: TGTGCCAGCATCCCGAGACAGGGGATTTCAGATACGCAGTATTTT.

The rearrangement uses TRBV30 and TRBJ1-5; TRBD1 is a possible D gene (5 bases). The germline V and J ends were trimmed by 1 base and 0 bases, with 7 bases remaining between them. The CDR3 loop spans 14 amino acids. Germline CDR1 and CDR2: GTSNPN and SVGIG (reference sequence). CDR3 nucleotide sequence: TGTGCCTGGAGTGCGGACATTAGCAATCAGCCCCAGCATTTT. Protein product: CAWSADISNQPQHF.

The chain joins TRBV2 to TRBJ2-7; 7 bases agree with TRBD2. CDR3 length equals 12 residues. Germline lookup yields CDR1 SNHLY and CDR2 FYNNEI. The CDR3 reads CASTGTTYEQYF. CDR3 sequence (DNA): TGTGCATCTACGGGGACTACCTACGAGCAGTACTTC.

V and J are TRBV27 and TRBJ1-6, with TRBD1 as a possible D gene (5 bases). Per the germline V gene, CDR1 is MNHEY and CDR2 is SMNVEV (reference sequence). This CDR3 contains 15 residues. V lost 2 bases and J 13 bases, leaving 18 bases between the germline ends. The CDR3, as DNA: TGTGCCAGCAGTTTAATGCAGGGTCGAAGGTCGCCCCTCCACTTT. The encoded protein is CASSLMQGRRSPLHF.

The CDR3 reads CASSLLGGSSYEQYF. The CDR3 DNA is TGTGCCAGCAGCTTGCTCGGGGGGAGCTCCTACGAGCAGTACTTC. V usage is TRBV5-5 and J usage is TRBJ2-7, with 7 bases lining up with TRBD2. The germline CDR1 and CDR2 sequences are SGHKS and YYEKEE (reference sequence). Losses at the gene ends were 1 base for V and 0 bases for J; bases not matched to a gene: 4. The CDR3 is 15 residues long. Full variable domain (outside the CDR3, taken from reference TRBV5-5 and TRBJ2-7): DAGVTQSPTHLIKTRGQQVTLRCSPISGHKSVSWYQQVLGQGPQFIFQYYEKEERGRGNFPDRFSARQFPNYSSELNVNALLLGDSALYLCASSLLGGSSYEQYFGPGTRLTVT.

The chain links TRBV29-1 to TRBJ2-5; no clear D. V was clipped by 1 base and J by 3 bases, with 9 bases between them. CDR3 size: 13 residues. Germline loops: CDR1 SQVTM, CDR2 ANQGSEA. The CDR3, as DNA: TGCAGCGTTGAAGGTTACGGTAAAGAGACCCAGTACTTC. Its translation is CSVEGYGKETQYF.

The chain uses TRBV19 and TRBJ2-2; D is undetermined. Germline V gene lookup returns CDR1 LNHDA and CDR2 SQIVND (reference sequence). The CDR3 totals 14 residues. Trimming removed 3 bases from V and 2 bases from J, with 7 bases in between. The CDR3 DNA follows: TGTGCCAGTAGTATTTCGGTTAACACCGGGGAGCTGTTTTTT. Protein sequence: CASSISVNTGELFF.

The V call is TRBV5-1, the J call TRBJ1-3; perhaps TRBD1 as D (5 bases). Per the germline V gene, CDR1 is SGHRS and CDR2 is YFSETQ. The CDR3 loop spans 14 amino acids. Trimming removed 2 bases at V and 0 bases at J, with 6 bases between. The CDR3 is CASSFGASGNTIYF. CDR3 bases: TGCGCCAGCAGCTTTGGGGCCTCTGGAAACACCATATATTTT.

The V and J genes are TRBV2 and TRBJ2-7; TRBD2 matches at 10 bases. V lost 6 bases to trimming and J lost 5 bases; unmatched junction nucleotides: 7. Germline V gene lookup returns CDR1 SNHLY and CDR2 FYNNEI. There are 14 residues in the CDR3. This CDR3 reads CASRIAGGRNEQYF. CDR3 nucleotides: TGTGCCAGCAGGATAGCGGGGGGCCGCAACGAGCAGTACTTC.